The 15 T cell receptor beta chains in this list originate from one sample, sequenced in a study of blood T cell repertoires in COVID-19. Sequencing used immunoSEQ multiplex PCR; TCRdb keeps in-frame clones, though not all of them. Among some 100,000 clones listed, 88% were seen once. Sequenced input: peripheral blood. These receptor sequences come from an older woman with acute or convalescent COVID-19.

The genes are TRBV12-3 or TRBV12-4 and TRBJ2-7; D perhaps matches TRBD2 (6 bases). The CDR3 spans 12 residues. V lost 7 bases and J 2 bases, leaving 9 bases between the germline ends. CDR3 residues: CASTQRAYEQYV. CDR3 nucleotides: TGTGCCAGCACCCAGCGGGCCTACGAGCAGTACGTC.

The chain recombines TRBV11-2 with TRBJ2-1; the match to TRBD2 covers 10 bases. This CDR3 contains 14 residues. V trimming: 6 bases; J trimming: 9 bases; junction bases outside the gene matches: 8. The V gene's germline CDR1 is SGHAT and CDR2 FQNNGV. CDR3 in DNA: TGTGCCAGCAGGCCACTAGCGGGATCGGGTGAGCAGTTCTTC. Residues: CASRPLAGSGEQFF.

This sequence joins TRBV18 and TRBJ1-1; 7 bases agree with TRBD1. The ends lost 1 base at V and 4 bases at J; junction bases unmatched: 3. This CDR3 spans 14 amino acids. CDR1 KGHSH and CDR2 LQKENI come from the germline V gene. CDR3 coding DNA: TGTGCCAGCTCACCACAACAGGGGACCACTGAAGCTTTCTTT. Its translation: CASSPQQGTTEAFF.

This chain joins TRBV5-1 and TRBJ1-1; tentatively, D is TRBD1 (6 bases). Germline V gives CDR1 SGHRS, CDR2 YFSETQ. CDR3 length equals 15 residues. V lost 0 bases to trimming and J lost 0 bases, with 9 bases between them. The chain's CDR3 is CASSLDGGLNTEAFF. The CDR3, as DNA: TGCGCCAGCAGCTTGGACGGGGGGCTGAACACTGAAGCTTTCTTT.

The genes are TRBV5-1 and TRBJ2-2; 7 bases are a match to TRBD1. V dropped 3 bases and J dropped 1; count of bases not matched to a gene: 3. This CDR3 is 15 amino acids long. CDR1 SGHRS and CDR2 YFSETQ come from the germline V gene. CDR3 coding DNA: TGCGCCAGCAGCTCACAGGGGTTGAACACCGGGGAGCTGTTTTTT. Its translation: CASSSQGLNTGELFF.

This clone showed up just a few times. The chain carries TRBV29-1 and TRBJ2-1; TRBD2 matches 10 bases. CDR3 size: 13 residues. V lost 6 bases to trimming and J lost 8 bases; unmatched junction nucleotides: 7. CDR1 SQVTM and CDR2 ANQGSEA come from the germline V gene. CDR3 protein: CSVSGRAVYEQFF. CDR3 coding DNA: TGCAGCGTAAGCGGGAGGGCCGTGTATGAGCAGTTCTTC.

The rearrangement joins TRBV5-4 to TRBJ1-1; 7 nucleotides align to TRBD1. CDR3 length: 15 residues. Germline V CDR1 and CDR2: SGHNT, YYREEE (reference sequence). V lost 4 bases, J lost 1 base, and 7 bases stayed unmatched. The CDR3 coding sequence is TGTGCCAGCAGCCCCCGGACAGGCGAGAACACTGAAGCTTTCTTT. Its protein product is CASSPRTGENTEAFF.

The CDR3 loop reads CASSKTQGGTAPVAKNIQYF. Written as DNA, the CDR3 is TGTGCCAGCAGCAAGACCCAGGGGGGCACAGCACCCGTAGCCAAAAACATTCAGTACTTC. V usage is TRBV21-1 and J usage is TRBJ2-4; the D segment call TRBD1 is taken from the table without a DNA check. TRBV21-1 is a pseudogene segment. The CDR3 extends over 20 amino acids.

This clone turned up a few times. This chain connects TRBV12-3 or TRBV12-4 to TRBJ1-2; D unresolved. V was shortened by 7 bases and J by 4 bases, with 13 bases between the two germline ends. The CDR3 has 13 residues. CDR3 loop: CASINQPGYGYTF. As DNA, the CDR3 is TGTGCCAGCATCAATCAACCGGGCTATGGCTACACCTTC.

The chain carries TRBV7-9 and TRBJ2-7; 7 bases are shared with TRBD2. This CDR3 has 14 amino acids. Losses at the gene ends were 4 bases for V and 5 bases for J; bases not matched to a gene: 8. Per germline, CDR1 SEHNR and CDR2 FQNEAQ (reference sequence). The CDR3, as DNA: TGTGCCAGCAGCTCCTTCAGGACTAGTAACGAGCAGTACTTC. Translating it yields CASSSFRTSNEQYF.

V usage is TRBV19 and J usage is TRBJ1-2; D may be TRBD1 (5 bases). V lost 0 bases and J 6 bases, leaving 17 bases between the germline ends. CDR1 and CDR2 (germline): LNHDA, SQIVND (reference sequence). The length of the CDR3 is 16 residues. The CDR3 DNA is TGTGCCAGTAGTATAGATCAAACAGGATTCTTCAATGGCTACACCTTC. Protein sequence: CASSIDQTGFFNGYTF.

The gene calls are TRBV6-5 and TRBJ1-1; maybe TRBD1 (5 bases). This CDR3 is built from 13 residues. Trimming took off 2 bases at V and 5 bases at J, with 9 bases between the two ends. CDR1 MNHEY and CDR2 SVGAGI come from the germline V gene. Here the CDR3 reads CASSYGGGTEAFF. DNA for the CDR3: TGTGCCAGCAGTTACGGTGGGGGGACTGAAGCTTTCTTT.

J is TRBJ2-1 and V is TRBV10-3; TRBD1 matches at 9 bases. This CDR3 comprises 15 residues. With 2 bases clipped from V and 7 bases from J, the junction kept 6 bases outside the gene matches. Per germline, CDR1 ENHRY and CDR2 SYGVKD. CDR3 residues: CAISEGTGLGNEQFF. The CDR3 DNA reads as TGTGCCATCAGTGAGGGGACAGGGCTTGGGAATGAGCAGTTCTTC.

The V gene is TRBV28, the J gene TRBJ2-7; 11 bases agree with TRBD1. Germline V gene lookup returns CDR1 MDHEN and CDR2 SYDVKM. There are 15 residues in the CDR3. With V trimmed by 5 bases and J by 0 bases, 3 bases remained unmatched. The CDR3 DNA is TGTGCCAGCAGTCCCGGGACAGGGGGCTCCTACGAGCAGTACTTC. Translating it yields CASSPGTGGSYEQYF.

The chain is built from TRBV24-1 and TRBJ1-2, with D perhaps TRBD1 (5 bases). From germline, CDR1 is KGHDR and CDR2 SFDVKD. There are 15 residues in the CDR3. Between the trimmed V and J ends, which lost 9 bases and 4 bases, there was a span of 20 bases. CDR3 protein: CATELGHRLSYGYTF. Written as DNA, the CDR3 is TGTGCCACCGAATTAGGACATCGCCTATCCTATGGCTACACCTTC.